This TCR beta chain comes out of a study of CD8 T cells in Susac syndrome. Turning to the study itself: The Susac syndrome patients that were sequenced included over five with active disease and 8 or 9 in remission. Patients with Susac syndrome, at blood draw, were therapy-naive, on corticosteroids, or on intravenous immunoglobulin alone.

This CDR3 has 14 residues. In germline, CDR1 is SGHTA, CDR2 FQGTGA. Trimming removed 1 base at V and 6 bases at J, with 13 bases between. RNA was extracted with the RNeasy kit, and a quantity of about 0.45 to 1 ug was reverse transcribed using random hexamers. Across 54 Vbeta and 13 Jbeta, immunoSEQ multiplex PCR amplified TCR beta CDR3. TCRdb passed the immunoSEQ multiplex PCR reads through MiXCR, listing each CDR3 protein once. There are approximately 180,000 distinct CDR3 sequences in the sample; roughly 91% occur only once, and 0.085% to 0.09% lies in the top ten. FACS was used to enrich TEMRA cells, whereas the CD8+ and CD4+ T cells were obtained by negative isolation.

This clonotype originated in a human donor with Susac syndrome. The sequenced sample was CD4+ T cells from PBMCs. The chain is built from TRBV7-3 and TRBJ2-7; D may be TRBD1 or TRBD2 (5 bases each). The CDR3 sequence: CASSLMGVHGEQYF. The CDR3 coding sequence is TGTGCCAGCAGCTTAATGGGGGTCCATGGCGAGCAGTACTTC.